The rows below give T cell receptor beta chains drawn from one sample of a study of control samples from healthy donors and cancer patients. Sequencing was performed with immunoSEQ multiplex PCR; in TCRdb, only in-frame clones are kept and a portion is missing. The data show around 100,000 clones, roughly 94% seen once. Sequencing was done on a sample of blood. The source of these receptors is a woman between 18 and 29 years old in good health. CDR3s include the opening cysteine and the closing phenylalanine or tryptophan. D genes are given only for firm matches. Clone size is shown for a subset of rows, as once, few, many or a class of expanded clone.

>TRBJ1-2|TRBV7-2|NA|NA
CASSYLRADGYTF
TGTGCCAGCAGCTACCTCCGGGCGGATGGCTACACCTTC
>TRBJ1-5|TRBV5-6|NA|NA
CASSLGRVTSSNQPQHF
TGTGCCAGCAGCTTGGGTCGGGTTACCTCAAGCAATCAGCCCCAGCATTTT
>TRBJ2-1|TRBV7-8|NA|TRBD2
CASSLQGGSLDEQFF
TGTGCCAGCAGCTTGCAAGGCGGGAGTTTGGATGAGCAGTTCTTC
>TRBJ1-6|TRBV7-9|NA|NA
CASSLFSDNSPLHF
TGTGCCAGCAGCTTATTTTCGGATAATTCACCCCTCCACTTT
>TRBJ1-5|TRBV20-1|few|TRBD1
CSATGGAQHF
TGCAGTGCTACAGGGGGGGCCCAGCATTTT
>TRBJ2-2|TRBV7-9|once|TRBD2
CASSSGLAGVLNTGELFF
TGTGCCAGCAGCTCGGGACTAGCGGGAGTTCTGAACACCGGGGAGCTGTTTTTT
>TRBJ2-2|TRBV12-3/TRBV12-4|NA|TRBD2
CASSVAGTGELFF
TGTGCCAGCAGCGTAGCGGGAACCGGGGAGCTGTTTTTT
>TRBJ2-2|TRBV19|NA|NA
CASSLVLGGPGELFF
TGTGCCAGTAGCCTAGTTCTCGGGGGCCCCGGGGAGCTGTTTTTT
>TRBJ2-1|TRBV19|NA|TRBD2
CASSIASGGVYYNEQFF
TGTGCCAGTAGTATAGCTAGCGGGGGGGTATACTACAATGAGCAGTTCTTC
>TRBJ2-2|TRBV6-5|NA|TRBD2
CASSYLAGLAGELFF
TGTGCCAGCAGTTACCTAGCGGGGTTAGCCGGGGAGCTGTTTTTT
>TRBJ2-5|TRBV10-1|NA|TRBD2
CASSESTSGSGLRETQYF
TGCGCCAGCAGTGAGTCTACTAGCGGGTCGGGCCTACGGGAGACCCAGTACTTC
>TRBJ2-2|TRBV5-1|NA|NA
CASSRQVGGELFF
TGCGCCAGCAGTCGACAGGTCGGCGGGGAGCTGTTTTTT
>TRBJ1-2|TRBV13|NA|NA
CASSLGRVHYGYTF
TGTGCCAGCAGCTTAGGCAGGGTTCATTATGGCTACACCTTC
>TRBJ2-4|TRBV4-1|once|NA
CASSQVARRNIQYF
TGCGCCAGCAGCCAAGTAGCCCGGCGGAACATTCAGTACTTC
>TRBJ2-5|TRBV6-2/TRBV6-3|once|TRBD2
CASSGGRAPETQYF
TGTGCCAGCAGTGGCGGGAGGGCCCCAGAGACCCAGTACTTC
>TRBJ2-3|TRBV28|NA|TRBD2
CASSLDLAGDTDTQYF
TGTGCCAGCAGTTTAGATCTAGCGGGGGACACAGATACGCAGTATTTT
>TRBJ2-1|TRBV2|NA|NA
CASSWRGTYNEQFF
TGTGCCAGCAGCTGGAGGGGGACCTACAATGAGCAGTTCTTC
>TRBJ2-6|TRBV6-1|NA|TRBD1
CASSERTGSSGANVLTF
TGTGCCAGCAGTGAGAGGACAGGGAGCTCTGGGGCCAACGTCCTGACTTTC
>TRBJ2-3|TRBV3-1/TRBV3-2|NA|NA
CASSQFTVGGMGENTQYF
TGTGCCAGCAGCCAATTTACAGTGGGGGGAATGGGGGAAAATACGCAGTATTTT
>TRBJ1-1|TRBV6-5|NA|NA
CASSYSRGGEAFF
TGTGCCAGCAGTTACTCGAGGGGAGGTGAAGCTTTCTTT